A selection of T cell receptor beta chains follows, all from one sample in a study of blood T cell repertoires in COVID-19. TCRdb's copy holds only in-frame clones and misses some; the assay was immunoSEQ multiplex PCR. This sample has about 160,000 clones; roughly 83% occur once, and the top ten carry roughly 13%. The sample consisted of peripheral blood. These receptors came from a man aged 18 to 30 with active or convalescent COVID-19. CDR3s include the opening cysteine and the closing phenylalanine or tryptophan. The order of the fields is clone size, J gene, V gene, D gene, CDR3 DNA, CDR3 protein. D genes are given only for firm matches. Some rows mark clone size as missing; the rest say once, few, many or name a class of expanded clone.

- TRBJ2-2 TRBV19 - TGTGCCAGTAGTAAAAGGGGTCGGGCCGGGGAGCTGTTTTTT CASSKRGRAGELFF
- TRBJ1-6 TRBV13 - TGTGCCAGCAGCTTAGGTTCGGGGGGTCGGTCACCCCTCCACTTT CASSLGSGGRSPLHF
once TRBJ1-4 TRBV5-4 - TGTGCCAGCAGCTTGTTTTCCCTACAGGGCGGAAGGGAAAAACTGTTTTTT CASSLFSLQGGREKLFF
few TRBJ2-1 TRBV4-3 TRBD2 TGCGCCAGCAGCCAAGAGACTAGCGGGAGGACCTTAGTGGGTGAGCAGTTCTTC CASSQETSGRTLVGEQFF
once TRBJ1-1 TRBV10-2 - TGCGCCAGCTCTTGGACAGTGAACACTGAAGCTTTCTTT CASSWTVNTEAFF
- TRBJ2-3 TRBV28 - TGTGCCAGCAAAACCCCCGGGATAGGGACTTTCACAGATACGCAGTATTTT CASKTPGIGTFTDTQYF
- TRBJ2-1 TRBV4-3 TRBD2 TGCGCCAGCAGCCAACGACTAGCTGTGGCGAATGAGCAGTTCTTC CASSQRLAVANEQFF
- TRBJ2-5 TRBV29-1 - TGCAGCGTGGGGCCAGGGCAGGAGACCCAGTACTTC CSVGPGQETQYF
once TRBJ2-7 TRBV3-1/TRBV3-2 TRBD2 TGTGCCAGCAGCCAAATGACTAGCGGATGGTACGAGCAGTACTTC CASSQMTSGWYEQYF
- TRBJ2-1 TRBV27 - TGTGCCAGCAGTTTAGGGCCCCACTCCTACAATGAGCAGTTCTTC CASSLGPHSYNEQFF
- TRBJ2-6 TRBV28 - TGTGCCAGCAGTTCCCGGACAGTTTATGGTGGGGCCAACGTCCTGACTTTC CASSSRTVYGGANVLTF
- TRBJ2-1 TRBV2 - TGTGCCAGCAGTGGGATTAGCAGGAGGAATGAGCAGTTCTTC CASSGISRRNEQFF
- TRBJ1-2 TRBV6-5 TRBD1 TGTGCCAGCAGTTCAAGGACAGGGAGCGGCTACACCTTC CASSSRTGSGYTF
- TRBJ2-5 TRBV19 TRBD1 TGTGCCAGTAGTAGACGACAGGGAGAGACCCAGTACTTC CASSRRQGETQYF
- TRBJ2-5 TRBV15 - TGTGCCACCAGCAGGGACTTTAGCGGCCAAGAGACCCAGTACTTC CATSRDFSGQETQYF
- TRBJ2-1 TRBV2 TRBD1 TGTGCCAGCAGCCTGGACAGGGGTTACAATGAGCAGTTCTTC CASSLDRGYNEQFF
few TRBJ2-3 TRBV12-5 - TGTGCTAGTGGTTTCATATCCGATGGGGAGCTCGGGGTAGATACGCAGTATTTT CASGFISDGELGVDTQYF
- TRBJ1-1 TRBV5-4 TRBD1 TGTGCCAGCAGCTTGGGGCCGGGACAGAATCCTAAGAACACTGAAGCTTTCTTT CASSLGPGQNPKNTEAFF
- TRBJ2-3 TRBV21-1 - TGTGCCAGCAGCGTGACGGGGGGGACAGATACGCAGTATTTT CASSVTGGTDTQYF
- TRBJ1-2 TRBV27 - TGTGCCAGCAGTTCCCTCGGAGGAGTTGACTACACCTTC CASSSLGGVDYTF
- TRBJ2-1 TRBV29-1 TRBD2 TGCAGCTCTTCCACCTATAGCGGGAGCTCCTACAATGAGCAGTTCTTC CSSSTYSGSSYNEQFF
- TRBJ2-7 TRBV5-4 - TGTGCCAGCAGCTTGGGGGGCGCTTCCTACGAGCAGTACTTC CASSLGGASYEQYF
few TRBJ2-7 TRBV19 TRBD1 TGTGCCAGTAGTACGTTGACAGGGGGAGATTTAAACTCCTACGAGCAGTACTTC CASSTLTGGDLNSYEQYF
- TRBJ1-5 TRBV4-1 - TGCGCCAGCAGCCAAGAAGCAGGCTTTCTTCAGCCCCAGCATTTT CASSQEAGFLQPQHF
- TRBJ2-1 TRBV20-1 - TGCAGTGCTAGTAGGGGCAATGAGCAGTTCTTC CSASRGNEQFF
- TRBJ2-5 TRBV21-1 - TGTGCCAGCAGCAAAGGGCGGGAGTTGGGACTAGCGGGAGAGACCCAGTACTTC CASSKGRELGLAGETQYF
few TRBJ2-7 TRBV11-2 - TGTGCCAGCAGCTTAGCATTTATCGGCTACGAGCAGTACTTC CASSLAFIGYEQYF
- TRBJ1-1 TRBV7-9 - TGTGCCAGCAGCCTAAGAGGTCCTGAAGCTTTCTTT CASSLRGPEAFF
- TRBJ1-2 TRBV28 - TGTGCCAGCAGCCGACCTCTCGGGGGGAGAGGCTATGGCTACACCTTC CASSRPLGGRGYGYTF
- TRBJ1-6 TRBV15 - TGTGCCACCAGCAGAGATCTAGTTAATTCACCCCTCCACTTT CATSRDLVNSPLHF
few TRBJ2-2 TRBV7-2 - TGTGCCAGCAGCTTTATACAGGGTGGCACCGGGGAGCTGTTTTTT CASSFIQGGTGELFF
once TRBJ1-6 TRBV6-2/TRBV6-3 TRBD1 TGTGCCAGCAGTCCCCGCGGGACAGGGGTGTTACCCCTCCACTTT CASSPRGTGVLPLHF
- TRBJ1-1 TRBV2 - TGTGCCAGCAGGCTGGGCACTTCCGTGGCTTTCTTT CASRLGTSVAFF